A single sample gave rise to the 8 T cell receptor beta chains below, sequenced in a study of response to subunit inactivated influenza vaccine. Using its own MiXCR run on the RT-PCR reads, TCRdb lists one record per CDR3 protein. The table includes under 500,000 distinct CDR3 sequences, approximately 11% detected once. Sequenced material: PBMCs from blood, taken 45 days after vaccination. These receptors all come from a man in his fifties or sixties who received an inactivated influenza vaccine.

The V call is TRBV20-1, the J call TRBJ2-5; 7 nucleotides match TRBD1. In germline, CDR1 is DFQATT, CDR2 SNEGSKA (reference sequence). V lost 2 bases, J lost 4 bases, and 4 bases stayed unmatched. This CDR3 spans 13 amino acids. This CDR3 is CSARTPGGETQYF. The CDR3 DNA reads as TGCAGTGCTAGAACCCCAGGGGGAGAGACCCAGTACTTC.

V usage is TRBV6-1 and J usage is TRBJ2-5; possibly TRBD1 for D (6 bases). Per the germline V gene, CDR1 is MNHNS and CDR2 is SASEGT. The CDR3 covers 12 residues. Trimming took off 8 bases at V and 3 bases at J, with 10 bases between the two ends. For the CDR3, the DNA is TGTGCCAGCGGACAGACGAAAGAGACCCAGTACTTC. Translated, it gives CASGQTKETQYF.

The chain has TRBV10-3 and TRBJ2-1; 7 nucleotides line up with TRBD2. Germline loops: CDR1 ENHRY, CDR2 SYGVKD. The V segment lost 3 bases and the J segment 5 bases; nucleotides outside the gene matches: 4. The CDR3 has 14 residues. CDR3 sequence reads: CAISDRLADNEQFF. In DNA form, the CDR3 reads TGTGCCATCAGTGATCGTCTAGCGGACAATGAGCAGTTCTTC.

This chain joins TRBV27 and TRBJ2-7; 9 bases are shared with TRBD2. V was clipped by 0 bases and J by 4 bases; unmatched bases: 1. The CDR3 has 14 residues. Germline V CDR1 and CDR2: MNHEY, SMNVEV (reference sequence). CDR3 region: CASSLSTSGYEQYF. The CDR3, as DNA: TGTGCCAGCAGTTTATCCACTAGCGGGTACGAGCAGTACTTC.

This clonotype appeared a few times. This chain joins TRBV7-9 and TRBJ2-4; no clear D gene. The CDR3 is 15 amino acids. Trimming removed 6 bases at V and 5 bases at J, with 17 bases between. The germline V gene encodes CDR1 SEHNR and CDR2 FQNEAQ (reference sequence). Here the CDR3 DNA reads TGTGCCAGCAGGCAAACGGGCTCCTCCGAAAACATTCAGTACTTC. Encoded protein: CASRQTGSSENIQYF.

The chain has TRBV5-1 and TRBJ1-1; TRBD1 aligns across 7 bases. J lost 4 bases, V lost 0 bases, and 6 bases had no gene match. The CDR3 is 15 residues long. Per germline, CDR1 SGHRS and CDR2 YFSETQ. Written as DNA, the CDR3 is TGCGCCAGCAGCTTGGTCGCAGGGGGAGGCACTGAAGCTTTCTTT. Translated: CASSLVAGGGTEAFF.

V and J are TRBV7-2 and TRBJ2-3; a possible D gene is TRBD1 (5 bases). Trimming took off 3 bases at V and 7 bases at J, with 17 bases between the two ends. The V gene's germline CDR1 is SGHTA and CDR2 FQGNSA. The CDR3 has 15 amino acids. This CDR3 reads CASSLDPGQVNTQYF. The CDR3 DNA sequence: TGTGCCAGCAGCTTGGACCCAGGACAAGTGAATACGCAGTATTTT. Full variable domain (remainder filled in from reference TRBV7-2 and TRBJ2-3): GAGVSQSPSNKVTEKGKDVELRCDPISGHTALYWYRQSLGQGLEFLIYFQGNSAPDKSGLPSDRFSAERTGGSVSTLTIQRTQQEDSAVYLCASSLDPGQVNTQYFGPGTRLTVL.

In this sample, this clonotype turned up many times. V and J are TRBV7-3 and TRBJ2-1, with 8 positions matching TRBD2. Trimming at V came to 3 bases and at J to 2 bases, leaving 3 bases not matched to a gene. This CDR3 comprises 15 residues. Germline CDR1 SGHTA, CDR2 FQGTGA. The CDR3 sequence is CASSFVAGTYNEQFF. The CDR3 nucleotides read TGTGCCAGCAGCTTCGTAGCGGGAACCTACAATGAGCAGTTCTTC.